The entry that follows covers one T cell receptor beta chain sequence. Trimming at V came to 7 bases and at J to 4 bases, leaving 4 bases not matched to a gene. The germline V gene has CDR1 SQVTM and CDR2 ANQGSEA. This CDR3 contains 12 residues. These data belong to a study of PD-1 blockade in classical Hodgkin lymphoma. Overall study context: Patients in the cohort were put on intravenous nivolumab, 3 mg/kg every 2 weeks.

Clones were read by immunoSEQ multiplex PCR, and TCRdb kept only the in-frame ones, dropping some. The data show some 96,000 clones, 81% seen once. Every one of the patients relapsed after autologous stem cell transplantation (brentuximab vedotin exposure was variable). Complete response, partial response or progressive disease constituted the best responses recorded. The sequence was obtained from a human donor with classical Hodgkin lymphoma. This material consisted of peripheral blood mononuclear cells (PBMCs), taken before the second cycle of nivolumab. V is TRBV29-1 and J is TRBJ1-1; 9 bases fit TRBD1. This CDR3 is CSAGTGTTEAFF. As DNA, the CDR3 is TGCAGCGCTGGGACAGGGACCACTGAAGCTTTCTTT.